This T cell receptor (beta chain) was sequenced during a study of T cells after yellow fever vaccination. Study-wide results and caveats: Only a minor proportion of clonotypes was detected across both CD4 and CD8 compartments.

This CDR3 spans 16 amino acids. Trimming cost V 3 bases and J 2 bases, with 15 bases left between them. The sample holds many counts of this clonotype. MiXCR, run by TCRdb on the 5' RACE reads, gives a single entry per CDR3 protein. The sample consists of around 46,000 distinct CDR3 sequences, approximately 6.3% of them appearing once. This specimen was CD8+ T cells not binding an NS4B(214-222) dextramer, sorted from PBMCs, taken 45 days after the yellow fever booster vaccination. The chain is built from TRBV12-3 or TRBV12-4 and TRBJ2-3, with D possibly being TRBD1 (6 bases). The sequence was collected from a young man who received the YFV17D yellow fever vaccine. The CDR3 region is CASSFMAGANTDTQYF. In nucleotides, the CDR3 is TGTGCCAGCAGTTTTATGGCAGGGGCTAACACAGATACGCAGTATTTT.